This T cell receptor (beta chain) was identified in a study of T cell responses to AZD1222 COVID-19 vaccine. Germline V gives CDR1 LGHNA, CDR2 YSLEER. The germline V and J ends were trimmed by 5 bases and 2 bases, with 13 bases remaining between them. This CDR3 comprises 14 residues. Sequenced by immunoSEQ multiplex PCR; TCRdb stores in-frame clones only, minus some. The sample includes roughly 270,000 clones, roughly 93% of them seen just once. The chain uses TRBV4-3 and TRBJ2-7; TRBD1 is a possible D gene (5 bases). The specimen was peripheral blood, collected 28 days after the second AZD1222 dose. The TCR comes from an adult who received the AZD1222 COVID-19 vaccine. CDR3 sequence: CASSTRTLAYEQYF. As DNA, the CDR3 is TGCGCCAGCAGCACCCGGACACTGGCCTACGAGCAGTACTTC.